Each of the 17 T cell receptor beta chains below was sequenced from the same sample in a study of blood T cell repertoires in COVID-19. The assay was immunoSEQ multiplex PCR, and TCRdb's table has in-frame clones only and misses some. This table has some 220,000 clones, approximately 84% appearing once. Material for sequencing was peripheral blood. The receptors derive from a man over 45 with acute or convalescent COVID-19.

CDR3 region: CASSEVSSYNEQFF. CDR3 bases: TGTGCCAGCAGTGAAGTGTCTAGCTACAATGAGCAGTTCTTC. The gene calls are TRBV6-1 and TRBJ2-1; D gene ambiguous. The CDR3 consists of 14 residues. The germline V gene has CDR1 MNHNS and CDR2 SASEGT. Trimming removed 1 base at V and 3 bases at J, with 7 bases between.

The chain employs TRBV11-2 and TRBJ1-1; TRBD1 is a possible D gene (6 bases). The CDR3 has 15 residues. Germline CDR1 reads SGHAT; CDR2 reads FQNNGV. Deletions cut 3 bases from V and 0 bases from J, with 11 bases between. In nucleotides, the CDR3 is TGTGCCAGCAGCTTTTACAGGGACCTGAACACTGAAGCTTTCTTT. Encoded protein: CASSFYRDLNTEAFF. The full variable domain, in which reference TRBV11-2 and TRBJ1-1 provide the parts outside the CDR3, is EAGVAQSPRYKIIEKRQSVAFWCNPISGHATLYWYQQILGQGPKLLIQFQNNGVVDDSQLPKDRFSAERLKGVDSTLKIQPAKLEDSAVYLCASSFYRDLNTEAFFGQGTRLTVV.

This clone occurred a few times. The V and J genes are TRBV12-3 or TRBV12-4 and TRBJ1-1, with D possibly TRBD1 on 5 matching bases. The CDR3 length is 12 residues. V was shortened by 5 bases and J by 5 bases, with 9 bases between the two germline ends. The CDR3 nucleotides read TGTGCCAGCAGTATAAGGGGAACTGAAGCTTTCTTT. It yields the protein CASSIRGTEAFF.

The rearrangement uses TRBV24-1 and TRBJ2-5, with 11 bases lining up with TRBD2. The CDR3 loop spans 16 amino acids. Germline trimming cut 4 bases from V and 9 bases from J; bases unmatched to any gene: 12. The germline gives CDR1 KGHDR, CDR2 SFDVKD. CDR3 amino acids: CATSEAGTSGRASQYF. CDR3 bases: TGTGCCACCAGTGAAGCCGGGACTAGCGGACGTGCGTCCCAGTACTTC.

The CDR3 sequence: CASSARLAGTFETQYF. CDR3 bases: TGTGCCAGCAGCGCCAGACTAGCGGGGACCTTCGAGACCCAGTACTTC. This chain connects TRBV9 to TRBJ2-5; 11 bases are a match to TRBD2. Germline loops: CDR1 SGDLS, CDR2 YYNGEE. After removal of 3 bases from V and 5 bases from J, the junction contained 9 bases not matched to a gene. The CDR3 loop spans 16 amino acids.

This clone was seen repeatedly, ten times or more. V is TRBV3-1 (or the pseudogene TRBV3-2) and J is TRBJ2-5; D remains unclear. This CDR3 comprises 15 residues. Germline V gives CDR1 LGHDT, CDR2 YNNKEL (reference sequence). Trimming removed 4 bases from V and 2 bases from J, with 14 bases in between. CDR3 in DNA: TGTGCCAGCAGCCCTTTACCTAAGTCACAAGAGACCCAGTACTTC. This encodes CASSPLPKSQETQYF.

Remarks on this clone: This specimen includes other DNA sequences encoding the same CDR3. This chain uses TRBV5-1 with TRBJ1-3, with D unresolved. The V end lost 1 base, the J end lost 0 bases, and 8 bases lay between the germline ends. This CDR3 has 15 residues. Germline values: CDR1 SGHRS, CDR2 YFSETQ. The CDR3 spells CASSLSGVSGNTIYF. The CDR3 region has the DNA TGCGCCAGCAGCTTGTCCGGAGTCTCTGGAAACACCATATATTTT. The whole variable domain, filled in from reference TRBV5-1 and TRBJ1-3, reads KAGVTQTPRYLIKTRGQQVTLSCSPISGHRSVSWYQQTPGQGLQFLFEYFSETQRNKGNFPGRFSGRQFSNSRSEMNVSTLELGDSALYLCASSLSGVSGNTIYFGEGSWLTVV.

This chain links TRBV2 with TRBJ2-7; weak D call: TRBD1 (5 bases). V lost 7 bases and J lost 0, with 10 bases in between. The CDR3 contains 13 residues. Germline lookup yields CDR1 SNHLY and CDR2 FYNNEI. The DNA for the CDR3 is TGTGCCAGCAAGGGGCTGACCTCCTACGAGCAGTACTTC. It encodes CASKGLTSYEQYF. Supplemented by reference TRBV2 and TRBJ2-7, the full variable domain reads EPEVTQTPSHQVTQMGQEVILRCVPISNHLYFYWYRQILGQKVEFLVSFYNNEISEKSEIFDDQFSVERPDGSNFTLKIRSTKLEDSAMYFCASKGLTSYEQYFGPGTRLTVT.

This clone was counted only a few times. V is TRBV28 and J is TRBJ2-3; 12 nucleotides agree with TRBD2. Germline V gene sequence: CDR1 MDHEN, CDR2 SYDVKM. This CDR3 comprises 17 residues. V lost 2 bases and J lost 4; bases outside the gene matches: 7. CDR3 nucleotides: TGTGCCAGCAGTTTACCCCCCGCTAGCGGGAGGGCAGATACGCAGTATTTT. Its protein product is CASSLPPASGRADTQYF.

The chain uses TRBV19 and TRBJ1-5; D remains unclear. The CDR3 consists of 14 residues. Germline V CDR1 and CDR2: LNHDA, SQIVND (reference sequence). The V gene lost 7 bases and the J gene lost 4 bases, with 14 bases spanning the gap. Written as DNA, the CDR3 is TGTGCCAGTACCCCCATGGAGGGTAATCAGCCCCAGCATTTT. The encoded protein is CASTPMEGNQPQHF.

J is TRBJ2-7 and V is TRBV6-5, with no clear D. The ends were cut back, 0 bases at V and 0 bases at J, with 9 bases in the middle. Germline V CDR1 and CDR2: MNHEY, SVGAGI. The CDR3 loop spans 15 amino acids. CDR3 sequence reads: CASSYSQAGSYEQYF. The CDR3 bases are TGTGCCAGCAGTTACTCCCAGGCCGGCTCCTACGAGCAGTACTTC.

V and J are TRBV2 and TRBJ1-2; D possibly corresponds to TRBD1 (6 bases). Deletions cut 4 bases from V and 0 bases from J, with 21 bases between. CDR3 size: 18 residues. Germline-derived CDR1 and CDR2 are SNHLY and FYNNEI. In nucleotides, the CDR3 is TGTGCCAGCAGTGGATTGGGACAAACTCTACAAGCTAACTATGGCTACACCTTC. Amino acids: CASSGLGQTLQANYGYTF.

J is TRBJ1-3 and V is TRBV30; D remains ambiguous. There are 13 residues in the CDR3. Germline CDR1 is GTSNPN and CDR2 is SVGIG (reference sequence). Between the trimmed V and J ends, which lost 2 bases and 3 bases, there was a span of 8 bases. CDR3 residues: CAWSSVFGNTIYF. The CDR3 nucleotides are TGTGCCTGGAGTTCTGTTTTTGGAAACACCATATATTTT.

The genes are TRBV5-1 and TRBJ1-1; D unresolved. V lost 2 bases and J lost 0, with 5 bases in between. The CDR3 runs 13 residues. From germline, CDR1 is SGHRS and CDR2 YFSETQ. The CDR3 region is CASSLQMNTEAFF. The DNA of the CDR3 is TGCGCCAGCAGCTTACAAATGAACACTGAAGCTTTCTTT.

The CDR3 sequence is CASSRDREWDTQYF. The CDR3 coding sequence is TGTGCCAGTAGTCGGGACAGGGAATGGGATACGCAGTATTTT. V and J are TRBV19 and TRBJ2-3, with 9 bases lining up with TRBD1. Unmatched junction bases numbered 6, after V lost 5 bases and J lost 6 bases. CDR3 size: 14 residues. The V gene's germline CDR1 is LNHDA and CDR2 SQIVND (reference sequence). The variable domain in full, completed from reference TRBV19 and TRBJ2-3, reads DGGITQSPKYLFRKEGQNVTLSCEQNLNHDAMYWYRQDPGQGLRLIYYSQIVNDFQKGDIAEGYSVSREKKESFPLTVTSAQKNPTAFYLCASSRDREWDTQYFGPGTRLTVL.

The chain joins TRBV5-1 to TRBJ1-1; D gene uncertain. Germline loops: CDR1 SGHRS, CDR2 YFSETQ. V lost 4 bases and J lost 14, with 24 bases in between. The CDR3 spans 14 residues. Here the CDR3 DNA reads TGCGCCAGCAGCCAAATTCGGCAGGATGAAATGGCGTTCTTT. Its translation is CASSQIRQDEMAFF.

Comment on this clone: The sample has other DNA sequences that encode this CDR3 too. The chain carries TRBV2 and TRBJ1-5; 9 nucleotides line up with TRBD1. The V gene end was trimmed by 7 bases and the J gene end by 4 bases; junction bases not matched to a gene: 5. The CDR3 consists of 14 residues. In germline, CDR1 is SNHLY, CDR2 FYNNEI. The CDR3 spells CASTPGQGNQPQHF. Written as DNA, the CDR3 is TGTGCCAGCACCCCGGGACAGGGAAATCAGCCCCAGCATTTT. The entire variable domain, with the rest obtained from reference TRBV2 and TRBJ1-5, is as follows: EPEVTQTPSHQVTQMGQEVILRCVPISNHLYFYWYRQILGQKVEFLVSFYNNEISEKSEIFDDQFSVERPDGSNFTLKIRSTKLEDSAMYFCASTPGQGNQPQHFGDGTRLSIL.